Shown below are 29 T cell receptor beta chains from a single sample sequenced in a study of blood T cell repertoires in COVID-19. Using immunoSEQ multiplex PCR, the repertoire was profiled, and TCRdb retains in-frame clones only, with some absent. The sample has roughly 280,000 clones, under 90% seen once; the top ten hold under 2.5%. The sample comprised peripheral blood. These receptors were taken from a middle-aged man with acute or convalescent COVID-19.

This chain uses TRBV5-1 with TRBJ2-7, with TRBD1 matching 8 bases. This CDR3 region has 15 residues. CDR1 is SGHRS and CDR2 is YFSETQ in the germline V gene. The V segment lost 2 bases and the J segment 6 bases; nucleotides outside the gene matches: 10. The CDR3 is CASSFRIRGQGEQYF. DNA of the CDR3: TGCGCCAGCAGCTTTAGGATCAGGGGGCAAGGCGAGCAGTACTTC. Full variable domain (outside the CDR3, taken from reference TRBV5-1 and TRBJ2-7): KAGVTQTPRYLIKTRGQQVTLSCSPISGHRSVSWYQQTPGQGLQFLFEYFSETQRNKGNFPGRFSGRQFSNSRSEMNVSTLELGDSALYLCASSFRIRGQGEQYFGPGTRLTVT.

The chain uses TRBV7-6 and TRBJ1-2; 9 bases match TRBD1. Germline V gives CDR1 SGHVS, CDR2 FNYEAQ. Germline trimming cut 3 bases from V and 0 bases from J; bases unmatched to any gene: 5. This CDR3 comprises 16 residues. CDR3 in amino acids: CASSFSRDRANYGYTF. The CDR3 bases are TGTGCCAGCAGCTTCTCCCGGGACAGGGCTAACTATGGCTACACCTTC.

The rearrangement links TRBV5-1 to TRBJ1-1; D unresolved. Per the germline V gene, CDR1 is SGHRS and CDR2 is YFSETQ. There are 14 residues in the CDR3. Trimming stripped 3 bases from V and 1 base from J, with 10 bases between. This CDR3 is CASSSSGQNTEAFF. The CDR3 DNA sequence: TGCGCCAGCAGCTCCAGTGGGCAGAACACTGAAGCTTTCTTT.

This chain links TRBV27 with TRBJ1-1; D perhaps matches TRBD1 (5 bases). From germline, CDR1 is MNHEY and CDR2 SMNVEV (reference sequence). The CDR3 has 12 residues. The V and J ends lost 6 bases and 1 base respectively, with 6 bases between them. As DNA, the CDR3 is TGTGCCAGCAGACAGGAGAACACTGAAGCTTTCTTT. Amino acid sequence: CASRQENTEAFF.

This chain joins TRBV13 and TRBJ2-1; TRBD1 might be the D (5 bases). Germline CDR1 PRHDT, CDR2 FYEKMQ (reference sequence). With 5 bases removed from V and 4 bases from J, the gap between germline ends came to 12 bases. The CDR3 consists of 14 residues. CDR3: CASSPPTEYNEQFF. The CDR3 nucleotides read TGTGCCAGCAGCCCCCCGACAGAATACAATGAGCAGTTCTTC.

The CDR3 DNA is TGCGCCAGCAGCTTGGCCGGGGGGGCCTTGGACACTGAAGCTTTCTTT. It specifies CASSLAGGALDTEAFF. V usage is TRBV5-1 and J usage is TRBJ1-1, with a tentative D call TRBD1 (6 bases). The CDR3 runs to 16 residues. CDR1 and CDR2 from the germline V gene are SGHRS and YFSETQ. Trimming pared 0 bases from V and 3 bases from J, leaving 15 bases between.

The V gene is TRBV3-1 (or the pseudogene TRBV3-2), the J gene TRBJ1-6, with 7 nucleotides matching TRBD1. This CDR3 is built from 14 residues. Germline V lookup: CDR1 LGHDT, CDR2 YNNKEL (reference sequence). V shed 4 bases, J shed 9 bases, and the junction held 6 bases outside the gene matches. The CDR3 is CASSLVAGGSPLHF. CDR3 nucleotides: TGTGCCAGCAGCCTTGTAGCAGGGGGTTCACCCCTCCACTTT.

The V call is TRBV10-3, the J call TRBJ2-1; TRBD2 matches at 7 bases. Unmatched junction bases numbered 8, after V lost 0 bases and J lost 0 bases. The CDR3 consists of 18 residues. CDR1 and CDR2 from the germline V gene are ENHRY and SYGVKD. The CDR3 spells CAISESRGGGGSYNEQFF. CDR3 DNA: TGTGCCATCAGTGAGTCGCGGGGTGGCGGGGGCTCCTACAATGAGCAGTTCTTC.

V and J are TRBV5-5 and TRBJ2-3; D gene unclear. The CDR3 loop spans 19 amino acids. V lost 1 base and J lost 1, with 22 bases in between. CDR1 SGHKS and CDR2 YYEKEE come from the germline V gene (reference sequence). CDR3 loop: CASSLSHNMATRGTDTQYF. The CDR3 DNA follows: TGTGCCAGCAGCTTGTCCCACAACATGGCCACCCGGGGCACAGATACGCAGTATTTT.

This clone was seen once. J is TRBJ1-1 and V is TRBV7-9; no reliable D call. CDR3 length: 14 residues. The germline V gene has CDR1 SEHNR and CDR2 FQNEAQ (reference sequence). V lost 5 bases to trimming and J lost 1 base, with 11 bases between them. The CDR3 region is CASSLPPGNTEAFF. The DNA for the CDR3 is TGTGCCAGCAGCCTCCCTCCGGGGAACACTGAAGCTTTCTTT.

This rearrangement joins TRBV2 to TRBJ1-5; 7 bases line up with TRBD1. This CDR3 comprises 15 residues. Germline loops: CDR1 SNHLY, CDR2 FYNNEI. The junction had 9 bases not matched to a gene; V was cut back by 4 bases and J by 6 bases. The CDR3 loop reads CASSGSGGDGQPQHF. The CDR3 region has the DNA TGTGCCAGCAGTGGGTCAGGGGGTGACGGTCAGCCCCAGCATTTT.

This chain links TRBV10-3 with TRBJ1-1, with D hard to call. This CDR3 region has 11 residues. Trimming removed 7 bases at V and 4 bases at J, with 7 bases between. The germline V gene has CDR1 ENHRY and CDR2 SYGVKD. The CDR3 sequence: CAIKTGTEAFF. Written as DNA, the CDR3 is TGTGCCATCAAGACGGGCACTGAAGCTTTCTTT.

The chain employs TRBV19 and TRBJ1-2; tentative D call: TRBD1 (5 bases). Germline-derived CDR1 and CDR2 are LNHDA and SQIVND (reference sequence). This CDR3 has 12 amino acids. V was trimmed by 8 bases and J by 4 bases, leaving 11 bases between them. CDR3 amino acids: CASGSRAYGYTF. DNA of the CDR3: TGTGCCAGTGGATCCAGGGCCTATGGCTACACCTTC. The full variable domain, its missing parts supplied by reference TRBV19 and TRBJ1-2, is DGGITQSPKYLFRKEGQNVTLSCEQNLNHDAMYWYRQDPGQGLRLIYYSQIVNDFQKGDIAEGYSVSREKKESFPLTVTSAQKNPTAFYLCASGSRAYGYTFGSGTRLTVV.

As regards this clone: A read error may explain this, as a much larger clone is one base away. The gene calls are TRBV7-6 and TRBJ1-1; D gene uncertain. Germline-derived CDR1 and CDR2 are SGHVS and FNYEAQ. Trimming shortened V by 4 bases and J by 1 base, and 4 bases separated the two germline ends. The CDR3 has 12 amino acids. CDR3 nucleotides: TGTGCCAGCAGCTCAGAGAACACTGAAGCTTTCTTT. Translating gives CASSSENTEAFF. The entire variable domain, with the rest obtained from reference TRBV7-6 and TRBJ1-1, is as follows: GAGVSQSPRYKVTKRGQDVALRCDPISGHVSLYWYRQALGQGPEFLTYFNYEAQQDKSGLPNDRFSAERPEGSISTLTIQRTEQRDSAMYRCASSSENTEAFFGQGTRLTVV.

The chain links TRBV19 to TRBJ2-6, with TRBD2 identical over 7 bases. CDR1 and CDR2 from the germline V gene are LNHDA and SQIVND (reference sequence). This CDR3 is 16 amino acids long. The J segment lost 2 bases and the V segment lost 5 bases, leaving 6 bases of the junction unmatched. Here the CDR3 reads CASSLSGRAGANVLTF. As DNA, the CDR3 is TGTGCCAGTAGTCTTTCAGGGAGGGCTGGGGCCAACGTCCTGACTTTC.

The chain is built from TRBV30 and TRBJ1-4, with 7 positions matching TRBD1. V shed 3 bases and J 10 bases; nucleotides not matched to a gene: 14. In germline, CDR1 is GTSNPN, CDR2 SVGIG (reference sequence). The CDR3 contains 15 residues. The CDR3 sequence: CAWSPSGGWGGKLFF. As DNA, the CDR3 is TGTGCCTGGAGCCCTTCAGGGGGGTGGGGTGGAAAACTGTTTTTT.

The chain couples TRBV6-5 to TRBJ1-5; D is unresolved. CDR1 is MNHEY and CDR2 is SVGAGI in the germline V gene. V was shortened by 5 bases and J by 2 bases, with 7 bases between the two germline ends. CDR3 length: 13 residues. CDR3 DNA sequence: TGTGCCAGCAGTCCCTCAGGCAATCAGCCCCAGCATTTT. Protein sequence: CASSPSGNQPQHF.

The CDR3: CSVGWTAVSYEQYF. CDR3 in DNA: TGCAGCGTTGGTTGGACAGCGGTCTCCTACGAGCAGTACTTC. V gene TRBV29-1 combines with J gene TRBJ2-7; a weak D match, TRBD1 (6 bases). The CDR3 extends over 14 amino acids. The germline gives CDR1 SQVTM, CDR2 ANQGSEA. Trimming took 4 bases from V and 0 from J, leaving 13 bases between them.

The V and J genes are TRBV9 and TRBJ1-2, with 10 bases identical to TRBD1. CDR1 and CDR2 (germline): SGDLS, YYNGEE. Trimming at V came to 9 bases and at J to 3 bases, leaving 8 bases not matched to a gene. The CDR3 is 14 amino acids. The DNA for the CDR3 is TGTGCCATTGGGACAGGGGTAATGGACTATGGCTACACCTTC. This translates into CAIGTGVMDYGYTF.

This chain connects TRBV6-5 to TRBJ2-7; no clear D. Germline V CDR1 and CDR2: MNHEY, SVGAGI. V was shortened by 0 bases and J by 3 bases, with 6 bases between the two germline ends. The CDR3 sequence is 13 residues long. For the CDR3, the DNA is TGTGCCAGCAGTTACTCGAGTGACTACGAGCAGTACTTC. Its translation: CASSYSSDYEQYF.

The genes are TRBV7-2 and TRBJ2-7; a weak D match, TRBD2 (5 bases). CDR3 length equals 14 residues. The V gene lost 1 base and the J gene lost 2 bases, with 9 bases spanning the gap. Looked up from germline, CDR1 is SGHTA and CDR2 is FQGNSA. The CDR3 is CASSLGSGTYEQYF. The CDR3 nucleotides are TGTGCCAGCAGCTTAGGTTCGGGAACCTACGAGCAGTACTTC.

As to this clone: Other DNA sequences in this sample translate to the same CDR3. V gene TRBV6-5 combines with J gene TRBJ1-1, with D unresolved. The V and J ends lost 7 bases and 3 bases respectively, with 9 bases between them. Looked up from germline, CDR1 is MNHEY and CDR2 is SVGAGI. CDR3 length: 12 amino acids. CDR3 region: CASNRGDTEAFF. DNA of the CDR3: TGTGCCAGCAACCGCGGGGACACTGAAGCTTTCTTT.

This clone was counted only a few times. V is TRBV5-4 and J is TRBJ1-1; 9 nucleotides agree with TRBD1. This CDR3 contains 16 residues. CDR1 SGHNT and CDR2 YYREEE come from the germline V gene (reference sequence). V lost 3 bases, J lost 1 base, and 7 bases stayed unmatched. The CDR3 nucleotides are TGTGCCAGCAGCTGGGGGACAGGGAATTCGAACACTGAAGCTTTCTTT. Translation gives CASSWGTGNSNTEAFF.

The chain couples TRBV7-3 to TRBJ2-1; 11 bases align to TRBD2. Trimming at V came to 3 bases and at J to 4 bases, leaving 2 bases not matched to a gene. The length of the CDR3 is 15 residues. Germline CDR1 and CDR2: SGHTA and FQGTGA. CDR3 in DNA: TGTGCCAGCAGCTTGGGACTAGCGGTTTACAATGAGCAGTTCTTC. This encodes CASSLGLAVYNEQFF.

The chain links TRBV19 to TRBJ1-2; 7 nucleotides match TRBD1. Germline loops: CDR1 LNHDA, CDR2 SQIVND (reference sequence). The trim removed 6 bases at V and 0 bases at J, leaving 7 bases unmatched. The CDR3 has 15 residues. In DNA, the CDR3 is TGTGCCAGTAGGGACCCCGGGACAGCTAACTATGGCTACACCTTC. Encoded protein: CASRDPGTANYGYTF.

The gene calls are TRBV2 and TRBJ2-5; 8 positions agree with TRBD1. The V gene's germline CDR1 is SNHLY and CDR2 FYNNEI. Trimming removed 10 bases from V and 5 bases from J; junction bases left unmatched: 9. The CDR3 totals 13 residues. The CDR3 loop is CATRGQEGETQYF. The CDR3 DNA reads TGTGCCACCAGGGGGCAGGAGGGGGAGACCCAGTACTTC.

The rearrangement uses TRBV19 and TRBJ1-1; D gene unclear. The V gene's germline CDR1 is LNHDA and CDR2 SQIVND (reference sequence). Deletions cut 3 bases from V and 1 base from J, with 12 bases between. The CDR3 runs to 15 residues. This chain's CDR3 is CASSIKAGGNTEAFF. The CDR3 coding sequence is TGTGCCAGTAGTATTAAGGCAGGAGGGAACACTGAAGCTTTCTTT.

The J gene is TRBJ2-7, the V gene TRBV30, with a tentative D call TRBD2 (6 bases). V was cut by 2 bases and J by 3 bases, with 17 bases left in between. The V gene's germline CDR1 is GTSNPN and CDR2 SVGIG (reference sequence). The CDR3 length is 15 residues. In DNA, the CDR3 is TGTGCCTGGAGTCCTTACGCGGGACTTAACTACGAGCAGTACTTC. It is translated as CAWSPYAGLNYEQYF. Combining the CDR3 with reference TRBV30 and TRBJ2-7 gives the whole variable domain SQTIHQWPATLVQPVGSPLSLECTVEGTSNPNLYWYRQAAGRGLQLLFYSVGIGQISSEVPQNLSASRPQDRQFILSSKKLLLSDSGFYLCAWSPYAGLNYEQYFGPGTRLTVT.

A single count supports this clone. The chain uses TRBV19 and TRBJ1-1; D is ambiguous. Germline V CDR1 and CDR2: LNHDA, SQIVND (reference sequence). The CDR3 runs 12 residues. V was clipped by 9 bases and J by 5 bases, with 13 bases between them. Here the CDR3 DNA reads TGTGCCAGCGGGGTGGAGAGGACTGAAGCTTTCTTT. It yields the protein CASGVERTEAFF.